This TCR beta chain was recorded in a study of blood T cell repertoires in COVID-19. Clones were sequenced by immunoSEQ multiplex PCR, and TCRdb holds only the in-frame ones, with some missing. The sample holds tens of thousands of clones, just under 85% seen once. In its sample, this clone was seen a few times. The V end lost 2 bases, the J end lost 4 bases, and 12 bases lay between the germline ends. In germline, CDR1 is MNHNY, CDR2 SVGAGI (reference sequence). The CDR3 loop spans 15 amino acids. V usage is TRBV6-6 and J usage is TRBJ2-1, with D possibly being TRBD2 (7 bases). This sequence originates from a man in his fifties or sixties with active COVID-19. The sample taken for sequencing was peripheral blood. CDR3 protein: CASSYGGAGYNEQFF. Here the CDR3 DNA reads TGTGCCAGCAGTTACGGGGGGGCCGGGTACAATGAGCAGTTCTTC.